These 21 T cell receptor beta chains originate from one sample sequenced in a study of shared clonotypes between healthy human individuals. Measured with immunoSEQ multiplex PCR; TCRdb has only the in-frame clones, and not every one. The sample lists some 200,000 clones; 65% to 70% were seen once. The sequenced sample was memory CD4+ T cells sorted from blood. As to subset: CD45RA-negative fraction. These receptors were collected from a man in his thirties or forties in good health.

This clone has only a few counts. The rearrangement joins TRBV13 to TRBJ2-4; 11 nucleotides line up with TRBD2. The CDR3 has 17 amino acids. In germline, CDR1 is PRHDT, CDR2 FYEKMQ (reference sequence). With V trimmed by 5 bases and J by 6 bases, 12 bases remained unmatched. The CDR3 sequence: CASSQLNAGLAGNIQYF. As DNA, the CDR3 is TGTGCCAGCAGCCAGCTAAACGCCGGACTAGCGGGAAACATTCAGTACTTC.

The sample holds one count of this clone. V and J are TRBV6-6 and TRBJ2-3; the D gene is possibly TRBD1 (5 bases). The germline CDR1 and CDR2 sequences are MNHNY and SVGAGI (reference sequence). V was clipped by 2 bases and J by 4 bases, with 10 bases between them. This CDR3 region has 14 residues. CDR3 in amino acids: CASSYELGADTQYF. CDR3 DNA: TGTGCCAGCAGTTACGAGCTAGGGGCAGATACGCAGTATTTT.

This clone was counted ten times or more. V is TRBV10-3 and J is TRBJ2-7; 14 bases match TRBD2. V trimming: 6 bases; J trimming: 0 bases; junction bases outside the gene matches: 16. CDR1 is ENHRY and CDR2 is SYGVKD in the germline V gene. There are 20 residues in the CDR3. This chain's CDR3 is CAISSGTSGSGPPSSYEQYF. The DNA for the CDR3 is TGTGCCATCAGCTCCGGGACTAGCGGGAGTGGGCCCCCGAGCTCCTACGAGCAGTACTTC.

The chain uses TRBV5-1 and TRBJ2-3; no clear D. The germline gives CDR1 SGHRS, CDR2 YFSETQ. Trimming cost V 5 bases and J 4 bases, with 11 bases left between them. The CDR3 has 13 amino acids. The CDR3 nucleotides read TGCGCCAGCAGTTATGGGCTTTCAGATACGCAGTATTTT. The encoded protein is CASSYGLSDTQYF.

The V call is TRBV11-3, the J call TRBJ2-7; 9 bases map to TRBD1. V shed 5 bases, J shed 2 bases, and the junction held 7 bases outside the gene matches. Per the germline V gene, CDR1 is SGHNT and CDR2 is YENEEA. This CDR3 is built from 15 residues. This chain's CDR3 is CASSPGDRAPYEQYF. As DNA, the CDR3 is TGTGCCAGCAGCCCTGGGGACAGGGCCCCCTACGAGCAGTACTTC.

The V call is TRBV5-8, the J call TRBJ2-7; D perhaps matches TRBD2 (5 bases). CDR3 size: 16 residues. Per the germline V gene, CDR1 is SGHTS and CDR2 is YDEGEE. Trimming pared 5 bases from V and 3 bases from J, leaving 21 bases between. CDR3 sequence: CASRSVHRGRIYEQYF. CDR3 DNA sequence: TGTGCCAGCAGGAGTGTCCATCGGGGTCGGATCTACGAGCAGTACTTC.

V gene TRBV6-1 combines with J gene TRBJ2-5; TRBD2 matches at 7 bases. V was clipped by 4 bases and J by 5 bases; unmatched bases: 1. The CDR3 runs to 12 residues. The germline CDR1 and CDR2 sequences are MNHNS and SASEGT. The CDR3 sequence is CASSVGGETQYF. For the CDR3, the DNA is TGTGCCAGCAGTGTGGGGGGGGAGACCCAGTACTTC.

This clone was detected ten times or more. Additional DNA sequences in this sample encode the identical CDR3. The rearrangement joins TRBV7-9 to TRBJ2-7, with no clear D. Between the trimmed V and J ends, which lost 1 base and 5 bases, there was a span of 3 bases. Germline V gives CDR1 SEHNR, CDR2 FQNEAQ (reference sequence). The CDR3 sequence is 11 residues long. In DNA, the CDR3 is TGTGCCAGCAGCTTAGTCCACGAGCAGTACTTC. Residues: CASSLVHEQYF.

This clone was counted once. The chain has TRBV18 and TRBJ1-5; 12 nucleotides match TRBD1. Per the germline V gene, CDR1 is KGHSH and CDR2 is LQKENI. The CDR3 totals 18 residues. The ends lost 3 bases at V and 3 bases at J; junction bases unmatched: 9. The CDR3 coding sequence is TGTGCCAGCTCACCGGGACAGGGGGCCGCTCGGGACAATCAGCCCCAGCATTTT. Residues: CASSPGQGAARDNQPQHF.

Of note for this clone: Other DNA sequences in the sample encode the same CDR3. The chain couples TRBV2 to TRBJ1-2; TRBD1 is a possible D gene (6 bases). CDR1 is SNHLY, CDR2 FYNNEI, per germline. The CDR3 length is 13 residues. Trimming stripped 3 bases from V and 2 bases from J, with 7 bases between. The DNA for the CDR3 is TGTGCCAGCAGTGAGAGGGGGAACTATGGCTACACCTTC. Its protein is CASSERGNYGYTF.

CDR3 loop: CATSRDRPTRRRDAGGNEQFF. The CDR3, as DNA: TGTGCCACCAGCAGAGATCGTCCAACCCGTCGCCGGGACGCAGGAGGCAATGAGCAGTTCTTC. The chain carries TRBV15 and TRBJ2-1, with D perhaps given as TRBD1 or TRBD2 (5 bases each). Germline CDR1 reads LNHNV; CDR2 reads YYDKDF (reference sequence). V lost 0 bases and J lost 6, with 30 bases in between. The CDR3 contains 21 residues.

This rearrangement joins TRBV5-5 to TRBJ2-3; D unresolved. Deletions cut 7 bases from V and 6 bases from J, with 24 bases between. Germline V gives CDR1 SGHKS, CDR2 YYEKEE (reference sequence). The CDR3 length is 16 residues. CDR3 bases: TGTGCCAGCGGCCAAAGGCTGAGGCTCACAGCGGATACGCAGTATTTT. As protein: CASGQRLRLTADTQYF.

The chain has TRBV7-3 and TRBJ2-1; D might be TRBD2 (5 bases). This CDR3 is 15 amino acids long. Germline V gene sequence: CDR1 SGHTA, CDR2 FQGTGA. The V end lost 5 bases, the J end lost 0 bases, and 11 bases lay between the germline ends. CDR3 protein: CASSHATSSYNEQFF. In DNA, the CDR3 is TGTGCCAGCAGCCATGCTACTAGCTCCTACAATGAGCAGTTCTTC.

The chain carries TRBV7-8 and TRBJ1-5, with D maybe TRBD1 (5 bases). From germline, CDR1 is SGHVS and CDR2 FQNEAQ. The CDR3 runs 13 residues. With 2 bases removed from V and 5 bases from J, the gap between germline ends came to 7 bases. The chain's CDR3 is CASSLMGDQPQHF. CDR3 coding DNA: TGTGCCAGCAGCTTAATGGGGGATCAGCCCCAGCATTTT. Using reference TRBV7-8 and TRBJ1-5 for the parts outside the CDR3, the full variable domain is GAGVSQSPRYKVAKRGQDVALRCDPISGHVSLFWYQQALGQGPEFLTYFQNEAQLDKSGLPSDRFFAERPEGSVSTLKIQRTQQEDSAVYLCASSLMGDQPQHFGDGTRLSIL.

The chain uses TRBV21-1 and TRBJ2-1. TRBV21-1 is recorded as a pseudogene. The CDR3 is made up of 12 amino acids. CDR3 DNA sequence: TGTGCCAGCAGGGTCTTAGTGGGTGAGCAGTTCTTC. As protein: CASRVLVGEQFF.

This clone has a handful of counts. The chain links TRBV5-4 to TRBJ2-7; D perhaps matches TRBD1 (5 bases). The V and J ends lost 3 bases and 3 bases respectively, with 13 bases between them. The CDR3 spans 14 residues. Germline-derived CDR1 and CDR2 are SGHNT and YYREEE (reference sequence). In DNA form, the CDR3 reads TGTGCCAGCAGCTCGGTAGACAGAGTCTACGAGCAGTACTTC. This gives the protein CASSSVDRVYEQYF.

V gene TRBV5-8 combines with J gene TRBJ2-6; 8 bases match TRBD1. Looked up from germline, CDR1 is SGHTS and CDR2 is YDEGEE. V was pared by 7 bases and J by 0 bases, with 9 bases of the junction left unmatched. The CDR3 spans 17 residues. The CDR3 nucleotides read TGTGCCAGCTCTGCGACAGGGGCTCCCTCTGGGGCCAACGTCCTGACTTTC. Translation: CASSATGAPSGANVLTF.

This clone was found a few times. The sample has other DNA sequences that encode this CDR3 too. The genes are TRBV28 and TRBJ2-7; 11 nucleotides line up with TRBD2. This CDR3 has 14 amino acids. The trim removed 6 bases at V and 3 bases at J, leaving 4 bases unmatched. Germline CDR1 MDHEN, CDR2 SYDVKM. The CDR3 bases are TGTGCCAGCAGAAGTAGCGGGAGGGTCTACGAGCAGTACTTC. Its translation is CASRSSGRVYEQYF. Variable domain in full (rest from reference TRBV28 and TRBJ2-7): DVKVTQSSRYLVKRTGEKVFLECVQDMDHENMFWYRQDPGLGLRLIYFSYDVKMKEKGDIPEGYSVSREKKERFSLILESASTNQTSMYLCASRSSGRVYEQYFGPGTRLTVT.

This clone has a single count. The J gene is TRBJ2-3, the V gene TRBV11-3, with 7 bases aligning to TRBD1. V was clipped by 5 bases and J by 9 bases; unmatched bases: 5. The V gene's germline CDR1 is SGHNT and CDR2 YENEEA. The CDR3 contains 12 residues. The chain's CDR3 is CASSGQVGTQYF. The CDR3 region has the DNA TGTGCCAGCAGCGGACAGGTCGGGACGCAGTATTTT.

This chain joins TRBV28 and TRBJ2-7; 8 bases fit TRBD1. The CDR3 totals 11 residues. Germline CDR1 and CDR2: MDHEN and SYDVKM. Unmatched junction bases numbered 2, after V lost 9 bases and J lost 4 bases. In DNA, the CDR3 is TGTGCCAGTGACAGGGGTTACGAGCAGTACTTC. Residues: CASDRGYEQYF.

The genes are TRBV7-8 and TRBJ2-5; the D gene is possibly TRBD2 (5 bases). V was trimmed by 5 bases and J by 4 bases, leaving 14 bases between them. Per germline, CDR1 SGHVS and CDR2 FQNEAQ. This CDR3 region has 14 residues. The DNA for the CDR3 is TGTGCCAGCAGCCTCTCGGGGTGGGGAGAGACCCAGTACTTC. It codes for CASSLSGWGETQYF.